This T cell receptor (beta chain) was documented in a study of blood T cell repertoires in COVID-19. Looking at the study overall: Italy, Spain and the United States were the sources of the convalescent and acute COVID-19 samples. PBMCs, B-cell-depleted T cells, or T cells were the source of the cDNA or gDNA that made up the material.

In the source study's methods: Nucleated cell number was recorded as an estimate derived from reference gene primer amplification. Assay used: immunoSEQ multiplex PCR; TCRdb lists only in-frame clones, some missing. That table furnishes V, J and clone size, whereas the DNA furnished D and trimming. This sample has more than 80,000 clones, with 90% found just once. The CDR3 runs 19 residues. Recruited during active infection, patients (from Seattle) were subsequently followed longitudinally. V gene TRBV21-1 combines with J gene TRBJ2-7; the table gives TRBD2 as D, unverified against the DNA. TRBV21-1 is assigned pseudogene status. Sequencing input: peripheral blood. The receptor comes from a man in his late teens or twenties with COVID-19, enrolled during active disease. For the CDR3, the DNA is TGTGCCAGCAGCAAACAGCTTAGTAGCGGGAGGCCCCAAACCTACGAGCAGTACTTC. Protein product: CASSKQLSSGRPQTYEQYF.